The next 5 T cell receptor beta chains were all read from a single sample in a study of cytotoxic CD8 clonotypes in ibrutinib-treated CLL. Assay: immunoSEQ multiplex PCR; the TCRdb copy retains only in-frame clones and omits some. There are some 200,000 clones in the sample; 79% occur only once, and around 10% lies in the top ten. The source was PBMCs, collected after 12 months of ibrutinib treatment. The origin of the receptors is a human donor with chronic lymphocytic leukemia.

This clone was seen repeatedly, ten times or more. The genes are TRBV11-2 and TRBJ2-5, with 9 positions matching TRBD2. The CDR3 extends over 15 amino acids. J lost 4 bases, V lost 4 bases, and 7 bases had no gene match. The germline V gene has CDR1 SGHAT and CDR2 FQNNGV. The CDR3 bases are TGTGCCAGCAGCTATAGCGGGGGAGTAGGAGAGACCCAGTACTTC. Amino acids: CASSYSGGVGETQYF.

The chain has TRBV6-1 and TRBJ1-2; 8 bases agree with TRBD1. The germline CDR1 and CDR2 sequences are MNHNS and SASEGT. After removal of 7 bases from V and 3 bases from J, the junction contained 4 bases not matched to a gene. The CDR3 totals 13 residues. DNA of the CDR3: TGTGCCAGCACTGTGGGACAGGACTATGGCTACACCTTC. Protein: CASTVGQDYGYTF.

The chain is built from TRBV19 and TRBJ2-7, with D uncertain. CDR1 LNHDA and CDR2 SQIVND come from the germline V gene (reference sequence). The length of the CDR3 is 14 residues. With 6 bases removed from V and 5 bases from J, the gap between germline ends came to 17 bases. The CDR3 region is CASRTGPQSHEQYF. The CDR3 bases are TGTGCCAGTAGAACCGGGCCACAATCCCACGAGCAGTACTTC. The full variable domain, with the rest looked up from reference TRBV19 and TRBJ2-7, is DGGITQSPKYLFRKEGQNVTLSCEQNLNHDAMYWYRQDPGQGLRLIYYSQIVNDFQKGDIAEGYSVSREKKESFPLTVTSAQKNPTAFYLCASRTGPQSHEQYFGPGTRLTVT.

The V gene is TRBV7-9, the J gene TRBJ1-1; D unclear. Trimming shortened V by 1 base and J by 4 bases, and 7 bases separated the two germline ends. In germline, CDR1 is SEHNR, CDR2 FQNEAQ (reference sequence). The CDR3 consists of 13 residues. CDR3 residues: CASSLVAGTEAFF. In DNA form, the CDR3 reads TGTGCCAGCAGCTTAGTAGCTGGCACTGAAGCTTTCTTT. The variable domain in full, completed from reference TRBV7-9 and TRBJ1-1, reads DTGVSQNPRHKITKRGQNVTFRCDPISEHNRLYWYRQTLGQGPEFLTYFQNEAQLEKSRLLSDRFSAERPKGSFSTLEIQRTEQGDSAMYLCASSLVAGTEAFFGQGTRLTVV.

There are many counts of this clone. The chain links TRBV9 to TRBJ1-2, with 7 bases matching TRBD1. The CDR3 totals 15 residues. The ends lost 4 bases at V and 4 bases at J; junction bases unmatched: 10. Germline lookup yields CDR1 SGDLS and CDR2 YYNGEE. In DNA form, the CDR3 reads TGTGCCAGCAGCCCCCGGGACAGTCCCCCCTATGGCTACACCTTC. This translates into CASSPRDSPPYGYTF.